This T cell receptor beta chain comes out of a study of immune evolution from preneoplasia to lung adenocarcinoma. Patient tissue came from resections in Japan or China, 2014–2017. Each case's diagnosis was confirmed by two pathologists on H&E. Nucleic acids came from premalignant or tumor cells enriched by macro-dissection. Clones were read by immunoSEQ multiplex PCR, and TCRdb kept only the in-frame ones, dropping some. The table shows 10,000 or so clones, with approximately 80% occurring only once. V gave up 8 bases and J gave up 3 bases, with 11 bases separating them. Germline V gene lookup returns CDR1 MNHNS and CDR2 SASEGT. CDR3 size: 13 residues.

The receptor comes from a person aged 65-85 years with lung adenocarcinoma. Some clones in this sample may be carry-over from other donors' samples. The sequenced sample was FFPE minimally invasive lung adenocarcinoma tissue. The chain employs TRBV6-1 and TRBJ1-5; a possible D gene is TRBD1 (5 bases). The CDR3 nucleotides are TGTGCCAGCGCAGGGATTAACAATCAGCCCCAGCATTTT. It encodes CASAGINNQPQHF.